These 26 T cell receptor beta chains originate from one sample sequenced in a study of OX40 agonist ivuxolimab in advanced cancers. Some clones are missing from TCRdb's copy, which holds only in-frame ones; the method was immunoSEQ multiplex PCR. The sample holds 75,000 to 100,000 clones, around nine tenths seen once. The sequencing here drew on CD4+ or CD8+ T cells sorted from blood, taken in a trial of the OX40 agonist ivuxolimab. These receptors were taken from an adult with an advanced solid tumor such as melanoma, head and neck, liver or kidney cancer.

The chain carries TRBV4-1 and TRBJ1-6; tentative D call: TRBD1 (5 bases). Germline V gene data show CDR1 as MGHRA and CDR2 as YSYEKL. The CDR3 is 16 residues long. Trimming stripped 0 bases from V and 6 bases from J, with 12 bases between. CDR3 sequence (DNA): TGCGCCAGCAGCCAAGAGGGGGGACGGAGTAATTCACCCCTCCACTTT. Its protein is CASSQEGGRSNSPLHF.

The CDR3 reads CASNDGAVSIEQYF. The CDR3 coding sequence is TGTGCCAGCAACGATGGGGCAGTCAGCATCGAGCAGTACTTC. The chain recombines TRBV2 with TRBJ2-7; D is perhaps TRBD1 (5 bases). Trimming stripped 7 bases from V and 6 bases from J, with 19 bases between. Germline loops: CDR1 SNHLY, CDR2 FYNNEI. The CDR3 is 14 residues long. The full variable domain, rest sourced from reference TRBV2 and TRBJ2-7, is EPEVTQTPSHQVTQMGQEVILRCVPISNHLYFYWYRQILGQKVEFLVSFYNNEISEKSEIFDDQFSVERPDGSNFTLKIRSTKLEDSAMYFCASNDGAVSIEQYFGPGTRLTVT.

The chain links TRBV5-1 to TRBJ1-3; no definite D call. This CDR3 spans 16 amino acids. V was cut by 0 bases and J by 3 bases, with 13 bases left in between. Germline V gene sequence: CDR1 SGHRS, CDR2 YFSETQ. In DNA form, the CDR3 reads TGCGCCAGCAGCTTGGTGGCCTCAATCAGTGGAAACACCATATATTTT. This gives the protein CASSLVASISGNTIYF. Based on the CDR3 plus reference TRBV5-1 and TRBJ1-3, the full variable domain is KAGVTQTPRYLIKTRGQQVTLSCSPISGHRSVSWYQQTPGQGLQFLFEYFSETQRNKGNFPGRFSGRQFSNSRSEMNVSTLELGDSALYLCASSLVASISGNTIYFGEGSWLTVV.

The chain recombines TRBV28 with TRBJ2-3; TRBD2 matches at 8 bases. Trimming at V came to 2 bases and at J to 5 bases, leaving 3 bases not matched to a gene. CDR1 and CDR2 (germline): MDHEN, SYDVKM. This CDR3 is 14 amino acids long. The CDR3 is CASSLGGTRDTQYF. CDR3 DNA: TGTGCCAGCAGTTTAGGGGGGACTAGAGATACGCAGTATTTT.

The chain uses TRBV5-1 and TRBJ2-7; either TRBD1 or TRBD2 may fit D (6 bases each). V dropped 7 bases and J dropped 0 bases, with 20 bases sitting between them. The CDR3 covers 16 residues. Germline CDR1 SGHRS, CDR2 YFSETQ. For the CDR3, the DNA is TGCGCCAGCTGTATAGAAGGGGGGCCGAGCTCCTACGAGCAGTACTTC. This translates into CASCIEGGPSSYEQYF.

The chain carries TRBV7-2 and TRBJ1-3, with D maybe TRBD1 (6 bases). The CDR3 has 14 amino acids. V was clipped by 5 bases and J by 4 bases, with 12 bases between them. Germline-derived CDR1 and CDR2 are SGHTA and FQGNSA. CDR3 protein: CASSLRGGGNTIYF. The CDR3 bases are TGTGCCAGCAGCCTCAGAGGGGGGGGAAACACCATATATTTT.

The gene calls are TRBV11-2 and TRBJ2-2; maybe TRBD2 (6 bases). Germline CDR1 is SGHAT and CDR2 is FQNNGV. The CDR3 covers 13 residues. Trimming removed 5 bases from V and 4 bases from J, with 8 bases in between. This chain's CDR3 is CASSPAGTGELFF. The DNA of the CDR3 is TGTGCCAGCAGCCCAGCGGGCACCGGGGAGCTGTTTTTT.

This sequence joins TRBV29-1 and TRBJ1-4; maybe TRBD1 (5 bases). Trimming cost V 7 bases and J 5 bases, with 14 bases left between them. The CDR3 runs 13 residues. Germline loops: CDR1 SQVTM, CDR2 ANQGSEA. The chain's CDR3 is CSARGTENEKLFF. CDR3 bases: TGCAGCGCTCGGGGGACGGAGAATGAAAAACTGTTTTTT.

This clone was observed once. The genes are TRBV11-1 and TRBJ2-2; perhaps TRBD2 as D (6 bases). The CDR3 runs 16 residues. Germline V gives CDR1 SGHAT, CDR2 FQDESV (reference sequence). Trimming shortened V by 5 bases and J by 4 bases, and 17 bases separated the two germline ends. The CDR3 here is CASSPDEGAGTGELFF. The CDR3 DNA sequence: TGTGCCAGCAGCCCAGATGAGGGAGCGGGCACCGGGGAGCTGTTTTTT.

The chain has TRBV19 and TRBJ1-2; D is perhaps TRBD1 (6 bases). The CDR3 extends over 13 amino acids. V lost 8 bases, J lost 2 bases, and 12 bases lay in between. CDR1 LNHDA and CDR2 SQIVND come from the germline V gene (reference sequence). The CDR3 sequence: CASHRGENYGYTF. The CDR3 nucleotides read TGTGCCAGTCATAGGGGGGAAAACTATGGCTACACCTTC.

This sequence joins TRBV7-8 and TRBJ1-2, with D possibly being TRBD1 (5 bases). Germline V gene lookup returns CDR1 SGHVS and CDR2 FQNEAQ. The CDR3 is made up of 15 amino acids. V was pared by 5 bases and J by 7 bases, with 20 bases between. The CDR3 protein is CASSTRQGGSGGYTF. The DNA for the CDR3 is TGTGCCAGCAGCACCCGGCAGGGTGGTTCGGGTGGCTACACCTTC.

The chain has TRBV27 and TRBJ2-7; weak D call: TRBD1 (6 bases). V was trimmed by 0 bases and J by 8 bases, leaving 23 bases between them. The CDR3 is 17 amino acids. Germline CDR1 is MNHEY and CDR2 is SMNVEV (reference sequence). CDR3: CASSLSGQGPLTIKQYF. The CDR3 DNA reads TGTGCCAGCAGTTTATCGGGTCAGGGGCCCCTAACGATCAAGCAGTACTTC.

The rearrangement joins TRBV4-3 to TRBJ2-7, with D perhaps TRBD1 (5 bases). The CDR3 has 15 amino acids. Trimming stripped 0 bases from V and 3 bases from J, with 12 bases between. Germline values: CDR1 LGHNA, CDR2 YSLEER. The CDR3 here is CASSQERQGFYEQYF. The CDR3, as DNA: TGCGCCAGCAGCCAAGAAAGGCAGGGATTCTACGAGCAGTACTTC.

The V and J genes are TRBV7-2 and TRBJ2-3; maybe TRBD2 (7 bases). The germline gives CDR1 SGHTA, CDR2 FQGNSA. The CDR3 extends over 15 amino acids. V lost 5 bases to trimming and J lost 2 bases, with 14 bases between them. For the CDR3, the DNA is TGTGCCAGCAGCAAGGGGGGGAGCTACACAGATACGCAGTATTTT. Residues: CASSKGGSYTDTQYF. Full variable domain (remainder filled in from reference TRBV7-2 and TRBJ2-3): GAGVSQSPSNKVTEKGKDVELRCDPISGHTALYWYRQSLGQGLEFLIYFQGNSAPDKSGLPSDRFSAERTGGSVSTLTIQRTQQEDSAVYLCASSKGGSYTDTQYFGPGTRLTVL.

The CDR3 protein is CASSVGLAASTDTQYF. Written as DNA, the CDR3 is TGTGCCAGCAGCGTAGGGTTAGCGGCTAGCACAGATACGCAGTATTTT. The gene calls are TRBV9 and TRBJ2-3, with D possibly matching TRBD2 (6 bases). Germline V lookup: CDR1 SGDLS, CDR2 YYNGEE. V lost 0 bases to trimming and J lost 0 bases, with 11 bases between them. The CDR3 spans 16 residues.

This chain connects TRBV7-2 to TRBJ2-7; 8 positions match TRBD1. CDR1 and CDR2 (germline): SGHTA, FQGNSA. The V segment lost 2 bases and the J segment 2 bases; nucleotides outside the gene matches: 8. This CDR3 has 16 residues. The CDR3 protein is CASSLFGTGSTYEQYF. The CDR3 DNA is TGTGCCAGCAGCTTATTCGGGACAGGCTCAACCTACGAGCAGTACTTC.

Notes on this clone: The germline gene is not matched at one end of the junction; a read error may be the cause. The J gene is TRBJ2-5, the V gene TRBV10-2; TRBD2 matches 11 bases. Judging by the DNA end, TRBJ2-7 fits better; the J call may be wrong. CDR3 size: 16 residues. Looked up from germline, CDR1 is WSHSY and CDR2 is SAAADI. The CDR3 is CASSDLAGGLSHEQYF. CDR3 DNA sequence: TGCGCCAGCAGCGACCTAGCGGGAGGCCTCTCCCACGAGCAGTACTTC.

The chain employs TRBV7-2 and TRBJ1-2; TRBD1 aligns across 7 bases. This CDR3 has 15 amino acids. J was trimmed by 3 bases and V by 5 bases; bases with no gene match: 9. From germline, CDR1 is SGHTA and CDR2 FQGNSA. The CDR3 loop is CASSPAEGADYGYTF. Written as DNA, the CDR3 is TGTGCCAGCAGCCCCGCGGAGGGGGCAGACTATGGCTACACCTTC.

CDR3 protein: CASSARLAGEETQYF. CDR3 sequence (DNA): TGTGCCAGCAGCGCCCGACTAGCGGGAGAAGAGACCCAGTACTTC. V usage is TRBV9 and J usage is TRBJ2-5; TRBD2 aligns across 12 bases. The J segment lost 3 bases and the V segment lost 3 bases, leaving 3 bases of the junction unmatched. The CDR3 is 15 amino acids. The germline CDR1 and CDR2 sequences are SGDLS and YYNGEE. Full variable domain (missing parts from reference TRBV9 and TRBJ2-5): DSGVTQTPKHLITATGQRVTLRCSPRSGDLSVYWYQQSLDQGLQFLIQYYNGEERAKGNILERFSAQQFPDLHSELNLSSLELGDSALYFCASSARLAGEETQYFGPGTRLLVL.

V and J are TRBV6-5 and TRBJ1-2; 8 bases fit TRBD1. The CDR3 has 14 residues. V dropped 6 bases and J dropped 7; count of bases not matched to a gene: 10. The germline V gene has CDR1 MNHEY and CDR2 SVGAGI. CDR3 bases: TGTGCCAGCAGCCAGACAGGGGATCCTCCTGGCTACACCTTC. This gives the protein CASSQTGDPPGYTF.

J is TRBJ1-5 and V is TRBV21-1. TRBV21-1 is assigned pseudogene status. This CDR3 has 16 residues. As DNA, the CDR3 is TGTGCCAGCAGCAAAGAGGGAAGGGCAGACGGTCAGCCCCAGCATTTT. Translation: CASSKEGRADGQPQHF.

The chain couples TRBV4-3 to TRBJ2-1; 10 bases fit TRBD2. CDR3 length equals 19 residues. Germline-derived CDR1 and CDR2 are LGHNA and YSLEER. The J segment lost 4 bases and the V segment lost 0 bases, leaving 12 bases of the junction unmatched. CDR3: CASSQDLGRSGRRYNEQFF. CDR3 in DNA: TGCGCCAGCAGCCAAGATCTAGGCCGTAGCGGGAGGAGATACAATGAGCAGTTCTTC.

A single count supports this clone. The chain recombines TRBV28 with TRBJ2-7; the match to TRBD1 covers 9 bases. CDR1 is MDHEN, CDR2 SYDVKM, per germline. This CDR3 contains 16 residues. V was clipped by 6 bases and J by 2 bases; unmatched bases: 11. CDR3 sequence: CASSPPGQGFTYEQYF. Written as DNA, the CDR3 is TGTGCCAGCAGCCCCCCGGGACAGGGATTTACCTACGAGCAGTACTTC.

The chain recombines TRBV18 with TRBJ2-3; no reliable D call. V lost 1 base to trimming and J lost 1 base, with 15 bases between them. The CDR3 contains 17 residues. In germline, CDR1 is KGHSH, CDR2 LQKENI. Written as DNA, the CDR3 is TGTGCCAGCTCACCACGGGCAGCCGCCGCTGGCACAGATACGCAGTATTTT. This codes for CASSPRAAAAGTDTQYF.

The V call is TRBV7-2, the J call TRBJ2-2, with a weak D call TRBD1 (8 bases). This CDR3 is built from 15 residues. Germline V lookup: CDR1 SGHTA, CDR2 FQGNSA. The V gene lost 5 bases and the J gene lost 6 bases, with 16 bases spanning the gap. CDR3 sequence (DNA): TGTGCCAGCAGCCCATTAACAGGGGGGGCCGGGGAGCTGTTTTTT. It codes for CASSPLTGGAGELFF.

This chain joins TRBV18 and TRBJ2-2, with D possibly TRBD1 on 7 matching bases. The CDR3 contains 18 residues. CDR1 KGHSH and CDR2 LQKENI come from the germline V gene. V gave up 8 bases and J gave up 4 bases, with 26 bases separating them. The CDR3 reads CASARDSGLVGGTGELFF. The CDR3 DNA reads as TGTGCCAGCGCACGGGACAGTGGCCTAGTGGGAGGCACCGGGGAGCTGTTTTTT.